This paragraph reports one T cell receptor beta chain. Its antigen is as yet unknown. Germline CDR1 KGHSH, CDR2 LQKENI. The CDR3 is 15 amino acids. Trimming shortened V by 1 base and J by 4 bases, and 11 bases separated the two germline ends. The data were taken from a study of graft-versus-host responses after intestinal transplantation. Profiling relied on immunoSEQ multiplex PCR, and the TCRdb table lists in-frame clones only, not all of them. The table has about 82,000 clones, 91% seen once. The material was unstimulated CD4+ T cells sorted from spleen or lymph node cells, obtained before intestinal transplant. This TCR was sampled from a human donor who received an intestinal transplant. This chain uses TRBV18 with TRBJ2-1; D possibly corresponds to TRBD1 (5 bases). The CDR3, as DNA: TGTGCCAGCTCACCACAGGCCAAGGGGTACAATGAGCAGTTCTTC. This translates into CASSPQAKGYNEQFF.